The sequence of this T cell receptor (beta chain) was determined in a study of molecular identifiers for immune sequencing clone quantification. Turning to the study itself: Replicate experiments divided RNA from around 18,000 or 91,000 naive CD8 cells into five parts and sequenced four.

In the sort, naive CD8 T cells were defined as CD8+CD4-CCR7+CD45RA+. Germline CDR1 is MGHRA and CDR2 is YSYEKL. The CDR3 length is 14 residues. The V and J ends lost 1 base and 4 bases respectively, with 11 bases between them. This clonotype has only one observation. This CDR3 fails to terminate in the conserved phenylalanine or tryptophan, so it likely reflects a read error. Libraries of bulk TCR were made by previously described methods (with listed TCR primers). MiXCR, applied by TCRdb to the PCR reads, yields one record per CDR3 protein. The top ten clones hold approximately 0.83% of a sample with about 320,000 distinct CDR3 sequences, about 21% of them seen once.

What was sequenced was naive CD8+ T cells from blood, with Jurkat cell RNA spiked in. Subset defined: FACS-sorted CD8+CD4-CCR7+CD45RA+ naive T cells. The V call is TRBV4-1, the J call TRBJ2-7; either TRBD1 or TRBD2 may fit D (5 bases each). This TCR came from a human donor in good health. Some libraries in this study had Jurkat cell RNA spiked in. The CDR3 loop is CASSQATGAYEQYL. The CDR3 DNA is TGCGCCAGCAGCCAAGCGACCGGGGCTTACGAGCAGTACCTC.